Each of the 10 T cell receptor beta chains below was sequenced from the same sample in a study of identical twins' blood T cells. Each CDR3 protein gets one entry after TCRdb re-called the 5' RACE reads with MiXCR. The table records 350,000 to 400,000 distinct CDR3 sequences, approximately 30% of them present only once. Sequencing was performed on PBMCs. The receptors shown here come from a woman aged 18 to 50 in good health.

The gene calls are TRBV6-4 and TRBJ2-1; TRBD2 matches 12 bases. Germline loops: CDR1 MRHNA, CDR2 SNTAGT. The V and J ends lost 4 bases and 5 bases, in that order; junction bases with no gene match: 3. The CDR3 is 15 residues long. The CDR3 DNA follows: TGTGCCAGCAGTGGCTGGACTAGCGGGGACAATGAGCAGTTCTTC. This codes for CASSGWTSGDNEQFF.

The chain recombines TRBV28 with TRBJ1-6, with D unresolved. CDR3 length: 13 residues. Germline-derived CDR1 and CDR2 are MDHEN and SYDVKM. Trimming stripped 8 bases from V and 8 bases from J, with 13 bases between. CDR3 in amino acids: CASSRGWYSPLHF. CDR3 coding DNA: TGTGCCAGCTCCCGGGGATGGTATTCACCCCTCCACTTT.

The chain carries TRBV27 and TRBJ1-3; D ambiguous. This CDR3 has 14 amino acids. V was trimmed by 6 bases and J by 2 bases, leaving 11 bases between them. CDR1 is MNHEY, CDR2 SMNVEV, per germline (reference sequence). Here the CDR3 reads CASSSLAAGNTIYF. The CDR3 bases are TGTGCCAGCAGCTCATTAGCTGCTGGAAACACCATATATTTT.

This clonotype was detected only a few times. Without the conserved terminal phenylalanine or tryptophan, this CDR3 likely stems from a read error. The DNA is left out, because the CDR3 cannot be placed on it with certainty; the CDR3 is given as TCRdb lists it. This chain links TRBV23-1 with TRBJ2-7; the table names TRBD2, a call not compared with the DNA. TRBV23-1 is an ORF; its function is uncertain. Both ends counted, the CDR3 spans 12 residues. The CDR3 sequence is CASSQTKGLVLP.

Concerning this clonotype: Since a much larger clone is just one base distant, this may be a read error. This chain uses TRBV18 with TRBJ2-7, with 9 bases identical to TRBD1. This CDR3 is 13 amino acids long. Germline CDR1 is KGHSH and CDR2 is LQKENI. CDR3 residues: CASPPGQGNEQYF. DNA of the CDR3: TGTGCCAGCCCACCGGGACAGGGTAACGAGCAGTACTTC.

The V gene is TRBV28, the J gene TRBJ1-2; 8 nucleotides line up with TRBD1. This CDR3 is built from 14 residues. The V segment lost 8 bases and the J segment 4 bases; nucleotides outside the gene matches: 9. Germline V gene data show CDR1 as MDHEN and CDR2 as SYDVKM. DNA of the CDR3: TGTGCCAGCGAAGAGCCGACAGGGGCCTATGGCTACACCTTC. Translated, it gives CASEEPTGAYGYTF.

A word on this clonotype: A much larger clone is a single base away; this may be a read error. The chain carries TRBV20-1 and TRBJ2-4; 14 positions agree with TRBD2. From germline, CDR1 is DFQATT and CDR2 SNEGSKA (reference sequence). This CDR3 has 18 amino acids. This CDR3 is CSAVGLAGGEVKENTQYF. The CDR3 coding sequence is TGCAGTGCTGTCGGACTAGCGGGGGGTGAAGTAAAGGAAAACACTCAGTACTTC.

This clonotype was seen only a few times. The rearrangement links TRBV7-2 to TRBJ1-1; D unclear. CDR3 size: 12 residues. Between the trimmed V and J ends, which lost 5 bases and 7 bases, there was a span of 11 bases. Germline CDR1 is SGHTA and CDR2 is FQGNSA. CDR3 nucleotide sequence: TGTGCCAGCAGCCTAACAAGGATTGAAGCTTTCTTT. This translates into CASSLTRIEAFF.

The sample holds many counts of this clonotype. This chain joins TRBV5-6 and TRBJ1-1; TRBD1 is a possible D gene (5 bases). This CDR3 spans 16 amino acids. Trimming left V 4 bases short and J 4 bases short, with 20 bases between. Germline values: CDR1 SGHDT, CDR2 YYEEEE. DNA of the CDR3: TGTGCCAGCAGCCCCGATCGGGGGAGTTTGGTCACTGAAGCTTTCTTT. Translated: CASSPDRGSLVTEAFF.

This clonotype was found a few times. The chain has TRBV18 and TRBJ2-1; tentative D call: TRBD2 (5 bases). Trimming took off 1 base at V and 2 bases at J, with 15 bases between the two ends. This CDR3 region has 17 residues. Germline-derived CDR1 and CDR2 are KGHSH and LQKENI. CDR3 loop: CASSPQTIRIAYNEQFF. CDR3 coding DNA: TGTGCCAGCTCACCACAGACTATCCGGATCGCCTACAATGAGCAGTTCTTC.